The 27 T cell receptor beta chains below all came from one sample that was sequenced in a study of T cells of healthy individuals. TCRdb recomputed calls from the 5' RACE reads with MiXCR, one row per CDR3 protein. The sample lists some 85,000 distinct CDR3 sequences; approximately 4.7% were seen once. The receptors stem from a female donor in good health.

Many counts were recorded for this clonotype. The chain employs TRBV9 and TRBJ1-6; maybe TRBD1 (6 bases). V lost 3 bases, J lost 13 bases, and 23 bases lay in between. CDR1 and CDR2 from the germline V gene are SGDLS and YYNGEE. The CDR3 length is 16 residues. The chain's CDR3 is CASSGESGTTVGPLHF. DNA of the CDR3: TGTGCCAGCAGCGGAGAAAGTGGGACAACGGTCGGGCCCCTCCACTTT.

This clonotype turned up a few times. The junction differs from germline at one of its ends, possibly a read error. This chain's CDR3 is CASSPGGTSYGQYF. The CDR3 region has the DNA TGTGCCAGCAGCCCGGGGGGGACAAGCTACGGGCAGTACTTC. J is TRBJ2-7 and V is TRBV7-2; the match to TRBD2 covers 8 bases. CDR1 is SGHTA, CDR2 FQGNSA, per germline. The CDR3 is 14 residues long.

At least ten counts were recorded for this clonotype. The chain is built from TRBV27 and TRBJ2-1; perhaps TRBD1 as D (5 bases). CDR1 is MNHEY, CDR2 SMNVEV, per germline (reference sequence). This CDR3 region has 12 residues. V dropped 6 bases and J dropped 10 bases, with 13 bases sitting between them. For the CDR3, the DNA is TGTGCCAGCAGCCGCAAGTCAGGGGAGCAGTTCTTC. This sequence encodes CASSRKSGEQFF.

The V call is TRBV7-8, the J call TRBJ2-3, with unresolved D. The CDR3 is 12 amino acids. The V gene lost 6 bases and the J gene lost 2 bases, with 6 bases spanning the gap. The germline V gene encodes CDR1 SGHVS and CDR2 FQNEAQ. As DNA, the CDR3 is TGTGCCAGCAGTTGGACCACAGATACGCAGTATTTT. Its protein product is CASSWTTDTQYF.

This rearrangement joins TRBV30 to TRBJ2-1, with TRBD2 matching over 10 bases. The CDR3 consists of 13 residues. From germline, CDR1 is GTSNPN and CDR2 SVGIG (reference sequence). Trimming took 2 bases from V and 5 from J; bases not matched to a gene: 0. CDR3 in amino acids: CAWSSGRDNEQFF. The CDR3 nucleotides read TGTGCCTGGAGTAGCGGGAGGGACAATGAGCAGTTCTTC.

This clonotype was seen more than once but under ten times. This chain connects TRBV7-9 to TRBJ2-1; 10 nucleotides agree with TRBD2. This CDR3 is built from 16 residues. Per germline, CDR1 SEHNR and CDR2 FQNEAQ (reference sequence). Unmatched junction bases numbered 11, after V lost 4 bases and J lost 8 bases. CDR3 sequence reads: CASSSLPGLATDEQFF. CDR3 DNA: TGTGCCAGCAGCTCCCTCCCGGGACTAGCGACTGATGAGCAGTTCTTC.

This clonotype was detected ten times or more. V usage is TRBV14 and J usage is TRBJ2-1; TRBD2 aligns across 11 bases. Germline assignment: CDR1 SGHDN and CDR2 FVKESK. Unmatched junction bases numbered 19, after V lost 4 bases and J lost 5 bases. The CDR3 spans 20 residues. The CDR3 region has the DNA TGTGCCAGCAGCCCCCACCCGGGCTTGACTAGCGGGGACCCTAACAATGAGCAGTTCTTC. Translation gives CASSPHPGLTSGDPNNEQFF.

V gene TRBV5-4 combines with J gene TRBJ2-1; no reliable D call. From germline, CDR1 is SGHNT and CDR2 YYREEE (reference sequence). This CDR3 spans 14 amino acids. The germline V and J ends were trimmed by 2 bases and 2 bases, with 8 bases remaining between them. This chain's CDR3 is CASSFSGAYNEQFF. As DNA, the CDR3 is TGTGCCAGCAGCTTCTCCGGAGCCTACAATGAGCAGTTCTTC.

This clonotype was detected many times. The rearrangement joins TRBV19 to TRBJ1-5, with 8 bases that match TRBD1. The junction had 7 bases not matched to a gene; V was cut back by 5 bases and J by 4 bases. Germline loops: CDR1 LNHDA, CDR2 SQIVND (reference sequence). This CDR3 comprises 15 residues. For the CDR3, the DNA is TGTGCCAGTAGTGTGGGACAGGAAGGGAATCAGCCCCAGCATTTT. It specifies CASSVGQEGNQPQHF.

The V call is TRBV27, the J call TRBJ2-2, with unresolved D. The ends were cut back, 2 bases at V and 1 base at J, with 14 bases in the middle. The CDR3 is 17 residues long. Germline CDR1 MNHEY, CDR2 SMNVEV (reference sequence). The CDR3 bases are TGTGCCAGCAGTTTAAGGCCCTCTAGGCAGAACACCGGGGAGCTGTTTTTT. Protein product: CASSLRPSRQNTGELFF.

There are many counts of this clonotype. This chain links TRBV10-3 with TRBJ2-7; D possibly corresponds to TRBD1 (6 bases). This CDR3 has 16 residues. From germline, CDR1 is ENHRY and CDR2 SYGVKD. With 3 bases removed from V and 6 bases from J, the gap between germline ends came to 21 bases. CDR3 DNA sequence: TGTGCCATCAGTGAACCGGACAGTTCGACCCTTGGCGAGCAGTACTTC. Its protein is CAISEPDSSTLGEQYF.

The genes are TRBV4-3 and TRBJ2-1; D unclear. Germline-derived CDR1 and CDR2 are LGHNA and YSLEER. The CDR3 sequence is 16 residues long. The V end lost 0 bases, the J end lost 7 bases, and 16 bases lay between the germline ends. The CDR3 DNA sequence: TGCGCCAGCAGCCAAGATAGAGGTACTATCCCAAATGAGCAGTTCTTC. Protein sequence: CASSQDRGTIPNEQFF.

This clonotype was detected a few times. V gene TRBV6-2 or TRBV6-3 combines with J gene TRBJ2-6, with TRBD1 matching 10 bases. Trimming took 10 bases from V and 0 from J; bases not matched to a gene: 15. From germline, CDR1 is MNHEY and CDR2 SVGEGT. There are 19 residues in the CDR3. The CDR3 reads CATRDRGVSSLSGANVLTF. The CDR3 bases are TGTGCCACCCGGGACAGGGGAGTCTCCTCTCTCTCTGGGGCCAACGTCCTGACTTTC.

This clonotype was seen repeatedly, ten times or more. The V and J genes are TRBV7-2 and TRBJ1-3, with a weak D call TRBD1 (5 bases). Germline CDR1 reads SGHTA; CDR2 reads FQGNSA. There are 17 residues in the CDR3. V lost 2 bases and J 0 bases, leaving 14 bases between the germline ends. The CDR3 loop is CASSLRRTGLSGNTIYF. The CDR3 DNA reads as TGTGCCAGCAGCTTAAGGCGGACGGGGCTCTCTGGAAACACCATATATTTT.

At least ten counts were recorded for this clonotype. This chain uses TRBV7-2 with TRBJ1-5; D is perhaps TRBD1 (5 bases). CDR1 is SGHTA and CDR2 is FQGNSA in the germline V gene. This CDR3 is built from 13 residues. V dropped 5 bases and J dropped 7 bases, with 12 bases sitting between them. The CDR3 coding sequence is TGTGCCAGCAGCCCGCAGGGTGGACAGCCCCAGCATTTT. Encoded protein: CASSPQGGQPQHF.

At least ten counts were recorded for this clonotype. The V gene is TRBV12-3 or TRBV12-4, the J gene TRBJ1-4; TRBD1 aligns across 10 bases. V shed 5 bases and J 6 bases; nucleotides not matched to a gene: 3. The CDR3 has 14 amino acids. The DNA of the CDR3 is TGTGCCAGCAGTGGACAGGGGGACTATGAAAAACTGTTTTTT. Protein product: CASSGQGDYEKLFF.

This clonotype has at least ten counts. The chain employs TRBV3-1 and TRBJ2-7; no firm D call. Germline assignment: CDR1 LGHDT and CDR2 YNNKEL (reference sequence). This CDR3 has 13 amino acids. Trimming pared 2 bases from V and 3 bases from J, leaving 8 bases between. The CDR3 is CASSQSGFYEQYF. DNA for the CDR3: TGTGCCAGCAGCCAATCCGGGTTCTACGAGCAGTACTTC.

At least ten counts were recorded for this clonotype. The gene calls are TRBV2 and TRBJ2-6; 7 nucleotides agree with TRBD1. Germline CDR1 reads SNHLY; CDR2 reads FYNNEI. V shed 5 bases and J 1 base; nucleotides not matched to a gene: 5. The CDR3 has 16 residues. This CDR3 reads CASSMGQSSGANVLTF. The DNA for the CDR3 is TGTGCCAGCAGTATGGGACAGTCTTCTGGGGCCAACGTCCTGACTTTC.

This clonotype showed up many times. The chain carries TRBV7-9 and TRBJ2-7, with D maybe TRBD2 (5 bases). This CDR3 spans 14 amino acids. Germline V gene lookup returns CDR1 SEHNR and CDR2 FQNEAQ (reference sequence). V was pared by 2 bases and J by 7 bases, with 15 bases between. CDR3 region: CASSLWPDREEQYF. CDR3 DNA: TGTGCCAGCAGCTTATGGCCGGACCGGGAAGAGCAGTACTTC. The full variable domain, completed using reference TRBV7-9 and TRBJ2-7, is DTGVSQNPRHKITKRGQNVTFRCDPISEHNRLYWYRQTLGQGPEFLTYFQNEAQLEKSRLLSDRFSAERPKGSFSTLEIQRTEQGDSAMYLCASSLWPDREEQYFGPGTRLTVT.

The chain is built from TRBV27 and TRBJ2-5; D tentatively fits TRBD1 or TRBD2 (5 bases each). Trimming stripped 6 bases from V and 1 base from J, with 15 bases between. The CDR3 length is 15 residues. From germline, CDR1 is MNHEY and CDR2 SMNVEV (reference sequence). CDR3 residues: CASSTGTPGQETQYF. The CDR3 DNA is TGTGCCAGCAGCACCGGGACCCCCGGCCAAGAGACCCAGTACTTC.

The chain recombines TRBV4-2 with TRBJ1-5; no reliable D call. Germline V gene lookup returns CDR1 LGHNA and CDR2 YNFKEQ. This CDR3 is built from 15 residues. V gave up 4 bases and J gave up 0 bases, with 10 bases separating them. Written as DNA, the CDR3 is TGTGCCAGCAGCCGAGACTGGTATAGCAATCAGCCCCAGCATTTT. It translates to CASSRDWYSNQPQHF.

This clonotype was detected many times. The CDR3 protein is CASSRGGSYGYTF. The CDR3 DNA sequence: TGTGCCAGTTCCCGGGGAGGAAGCTATGGCTACACCTTC. This chain links TRBV12-3 or TRBV12-4 with TRBJ1-2; unclear D gene. This CDR3 region has 13 residues. Trimming took 9 bases from V and 4 from J, leaving 15 bases between them.

This clonotype has ten or more counts. This chain joins TRBV29-1 and TRBJ1-2; D is unclear. Trimming removed 7 bases at V and 6 bases at J, with 12 bases between. Germline V gene lookup returns CDR1 SQVTM and CDR2 ANQGSEA. The CDR3 extends over 11 amino acids. DNA of the CDR3: TGCAGCGCGGGAACCCACGATGGCTACACCTTC. It encodes CSAGTHDGYTF. The full variable domain, with the rest looked up from reference TRBV29-1 and TRBJ1-2, is SAVISQKPSRDICQRGTSLTIQCQVDSQVTMMFWYRQQPGQSLTLIATANQGSEATYESGFVIDKFPISRPNLTFSTLTVSNMSPEDSSIYLCSAGTHDGYTFGSGTRLTVV.

The chain carries TRBV7-2 and TRBJ1-5; D is undetermined. CDR1 SGHTA and CDR2 FQGNSA come from the germline V gene. There are 13 residues in the CDR3. Trimming cost V 5 bases and J 2 bases, with 7 bases left between them. The CDR3: CASSPYGNQPQHF. The DNA of the CDR3 is TGTGCCAGCAGCCCGTACGGCAATCAGCCCCAGCATTTT.

This clonotype was detected only a few times. V usage is TRBV19 and J usage is TRBJ1-2; 9 positions match TRBD1. From germline, CDR1 is LNHDA and CDR2 SQIVND (reference sequence). J lost 4 bases, V lost 7 bases, and 7 bases had no gene match. The CDR3 is made up of 14 amino acids. The chain's CDR3 is CASTVGQGIYGYTF. DNA for the CDR3: TGTGCCAGTACGGTCGGACAGGGGATCTATGGCTACACCTTC.

The V gene is TRBV7-2, the J gene TRBJ2-7; 7 nucleotides line up with TRBD1. The CDR3 has 15 amino acids. Trimming at V came to 1 base and at J to 4 bases, leaving 7 bases not matched to a gene. Germline values: CDR1 SGHTA, CDR2 FQGNSA. CDR3 in DNA: TGTGCCAGCAGCTTAGGCACAGGGGCCTTATACGAGCAGTACTTC. Translated: CASSLGTGALYEQYF.

This clonotype has ten or more counts. The chain uses TRBV30 and TRBJ1-6; the D gene is possibly TRBD1 (6 bases). Deletions cut 1 base from V and 7 bases from J, with 11 bases between. This CDR3 is built from 14 residues. Germline V gene data show CDR1 as GTSNPN and CDR2 as SVGIG (reference sequence). DNA for the CDR3: TGTGCCTGGAGTGCGGGGGGCAGGAATTCACCCCTCCACTTT. This encodes CAWSAGGRNSPLHF.